This TCR beta chain was documented in a study of graft-versus-host responses after intestinal transplantation. Study-wide context: Multivisceral, liver-intestinal, or isolated intestinal grafts went to recipients. Findings and limits, study-wide: Some patients had graft-donor T cell macrochimerism, and their allografts showed high graft-versus-host to host-versus-graft clonal ratios. Early after transplant, HvG clones declined as circulating GvH clones peaked.

Germline lookup yields CDR1 SGHDN and CDR2 FVKESK. V shed 0 bases and J shed 6 bases, with 12 bases lying between them. This CDR3 has 15 amino acids. The method was immunoSEQ multiplex PCR; TCRdb's version includes in-frame clones alone and lacks a portion of them. The table records 85,000 to 100,000 clones, 85% to 95% of them present only once. In regard to this clone: Its antigen remains unknown.

This rearrangement joins TRBV14 to TRBJ2-4; no reliable D call. This sequence was found in a human donor who was the organ donor for an intestinal transplant. Material: unstimulated CD8+ T cells sorted from spleen or lymph node cells, obtained before transplant. The CDR3 DNA follows: TGTGCCAGCAGCCAAGATCATCGTAGTGGAAACATTCAGTACTTC. It is translated as CASSQDHRSGNIQYF.